The table lists the clone carrying this T cell receptor (beta chain) with many counts. Its antigen is as yet unknown. This CDR3 is 14 amino acids long. V was cut by 5 bases and J by 0 bases, with 9 bases left in between. CDR1 is SGHVS and CDR2 is FNYEAQ in the germline V gene. This record comes from a study of T cell repertoires in cytomegalovirus infection. From the reads, TCRdb called clonotypes with MiXCR, one entry per CDR3 protein. The sample includes roughly 570,000 distinct CDR3 sequences, under 45% of them seen just once. The clonotype comes from a human donor in good health (CMV status not recorded). Some clones in this sample may be carry-over from other donors' samples. V is TRBV7-6 and J is TRBJ2-3; perhaps TRBD2 as D (6 bases). The sequences come from cultured PBMCs, collected from culture after CMV antigen stimulation. In DNA form, the CDR3 reads TGTGCCAGCAGCGTCGGGACTAGCACAGATACGCAGTATTTT. Protein sequence: CASSVGTSTDTQYF.